Below, 29 T cell receptor beta chains from the same sample are listed, as sequenced in a study of T cell responses to AZD1222 COVID-19 vaccine. Here immunoSEQ multiplex PCR was the method, and the copy in TCRdb shows in-frame clones only, minus some. The sample shows about 84,000 clones, roughly nine tenths of them seen only once. The sequencing here drew on peripheral blood, taken on day 0 of AZD1222 vaccination. All receptors come from an adult in good health.

The chain links TRBV12-3 or TRBV12-4 to TRBJ1-2, with 7 bases fitting TRBD1. Trimming took 5 bases from V and 8 from J; bases not matched to a gene: 8. CDR3 length equals 13 residues. The CDR3, as DNA: TGTGCCAGCAGTCTCACAGGGGACCCCGGCTACACCTTC. Translated: CASSLTGDPGYTF.

The V and J genes are TRBV11-3 and TRBJ2-1; 11 bases are shared with TRBD2. Trimming cost V 3 bases and J 7 bases; bases outside gene matches: 2. This CDR3 comprises 14 residues. In germline, CDR1 is SGHNT, CDR2 YENEEA. The CDR3 reads CASSFGTSGNEQFF. In DNA form, the CDR3 reads TGTGCCAGCAGCTTCGGGACTAGCGGAAATGAGCAGTTCTTC.

The V gene is TRBV7-9, the J gene TRBJ2-1, with TRBD2 matching 10 bases. J gave up 2 bases and V 5 bases, and 6 bases lay outside the gene matches. The length of the CDR3 is 16 residues. Germline CDR1 reads SEHNR; CDR2 reads FQNEAQ (reference sequence). This CDR3 is CASSPLSGRTYNEQFF. In DNA, the CDR3 is TGTGCCAGCAGCCCTCTTAGCGGGAGGACCTACAATGAGCAGTTCTTC. Combining the CDR3 with reference TRBV7-9 and TRBJ2-1 gives the whole variable domain DTGVSQNPRHKITKRGQNVTFRCDPISEHNRLYWYRQTLGQGPEFLTYFQNEAQLEKSRLLSDRFSAERPKGSFSTLEIQRTEQGDSAMYLCASSPLSGRTYNEQFFGPGTRLTVL.

The CDR3 loop reads CASSYDSNYGYTF. The CDR3 nucleotides are TGTGCCAGCAGTTATGACAGTAACTATGGCTACACCTTC. The V and J genes are TRBV6-5 and TRBJ1-2; D is possibly TRBD1 (5 bases). CDR3 length: 13 residues. CDR1 and CDR2 (germline): MNHEY, SVGAGI. V was pared by 3 bases and J by 1 base, with 6 bases between.

The chain uses TRBV5-1 and TRBJ2-7, with 11 bases fitting TRBD2. In germline, CDR1 is SGHRS, CDR2 YFSETQ. V was pared by 3 bases and J by 6 bases, with 8 bases of the junction left unmatched. CDR3 length: 15 amino acids. This CDR3 reads CASSSLSGRAGEQYF. CDR3 nucleotide sequence: TGCGCCAGCAGCTCCCTTAGCGGGAGGGCAGGCGAGCAGTACTTC.

V is TRBV7-3 and J is TRBJ1-1, with D maybe TRBD1 (5 bases). There are 13 residues in the CDR3. The germline V and J ends were trimmed by 4 bases and 0 bases, with 6 bases remaining between them. Germline loops: CDR1 SGHTA, CDR2 FQGTGA. CDR3 residues: CASSSTVNTEAFF. The CDR3 DNA reads TGTGCCAGCAGCTCGACAGTGAACACTGAAGCTTTCTTT.

The chain couples TRBV5-4 to TRBJ2-1; 10 bases are shared with TRBD2. The germline V gene has CDR1 SGHNT and CDR2 YYREEE (reference sequence). The CDR3 sequence is 16 residues long. The V segment lost 0 bases and the J segment 7 bases; nucleotides outside the gene matches: 7. The CDR3 sequence is CASSLDTSGMSNEQFF. CDR3 coding DNA: TGTGCCAGCAGCTTGGATACTAGCGGGATGAGTAATGAGCAGTTCTTC.

The V gene is TRBV10-3, the J gene TRBJ2-7, with TRBD1 matching 11 bases. J gave up 2 bases and V 4 bases, and 1 base lay outside the gene matches. Germline V lookup: CDR1 ENHRY, CDR2 SYGVKD. The CDR3 totals 14 residues. The CDR3 spells CAISGGQGAYEQYF. DNA of the CDR3: TGTGCCATCAGTGGGGGACAGGGGGCCTACGAGCAGTACTTC.

Written as DNA, the CDR3 is TGCAGCGTTGGGACTAGCGGGAGTTCGGATACGCAGTATTTT. Amino acid sequence: CSVGTSGSSDTQYF. V usage is TRBV29-1 and J usage is TRBJ2-3; TRBD2 matches at 13 bases. The length of the CDR3 is 14 residues. Looked up from germline, CDR1 is SQVTM and CDR2 is ANQGSEA. Losses at the gene ends were 4 bases for V and 6 bases for J; bases not matched to a gene: 4.

The gene calls are TRBV29-1 and TRBJ2-5; D might be TRBD1 (6 bases). There are 13 residues in the CDR3. V lost 7 bases and J 2 bases, leaving 14 bases between the germline ends. Germline CDR1 reads SQVTM; CDR2 reads ANQGSEA. Here the CDR3 DNA reads TGCAGCGCAGGGACACTTAGTCAAGAGACCCAGTACTTC. This translates into CSAGTLSQETQYF.

The rearrangement links TRBV6-6 to TRBJ2-5; TRBD1 matches at 9 bases. V was clipped by 2 bases and J by 4 bases; unmatched bases: 5. This CDR3 spans 15 amino acids. Germline CDR1 reads MNHNY; CDR2 reads SVGAGI (reference sequence). Written as DNA, the CDR3 is TGTGCCAGCAGTTACGGGACAGGGACCGGAGAGACCCAGTACTTC. The encoded protein is CASSYGTGTGETQYF.

The chain joins TRBV6-2 or TRBV6-3 to TRBJ2-7; D gene uncertain. In germline, CDR1 is MNHEY, CDR2 SVGEGT. The CDR3 extends over 12 amino acids. V was clipped by 1 base and J by 4 bases, with 5 bases between them. The CDR3 sequence is CASSYLAYEQYF. Written as DNA, the CDR3 is TGTGCCAGCAGTTACTTGGCATACGAGCAGTACTTC.

V and J are TRBV6-5 and TRBJ2-2; D uncertain. The CDR3 runs 14 residues. V was pared by 2 bases and J by 2 bases, with 6 bases between. Germline V lookup: CDR1 MNHEY, CDR2 SVGAGI. CDR3 DNA: TGTGCCAGCAGTTACGGAGCCAACACCGGGGAGCTGTTTTTT. Translated: CASSYGANTGELFF.

The chain is built from TRBV6-4 and TRBJ2-1; D perhaps matches TRBD1 (5 bases). This CDR3 spans 15 amino acids. Germline CDR1 reads MRHNA; CDR2 reads SNTAGT. V lost 0 bases and J lost 3, with 9 bases in between. CDR3 sequence (DNA): TGTGCCAGCAGTGACTCGAATCAGGGCTACAATGAGCAGTTCTTC. Protein product: CASSDSNQGYNEQFF.

The chain recombines TRBV28 with TRBJ2-7; D is unclear. The CDR3 loop spans 15 amino acids. V was shortened by 4 bases and J by 2 bases, with 15 bases between the two germline ends. CDR1 and CDR2 from the germline V gene are MDHEN and SYDVKM. The CDR3 protein is CASSWAGQGPYEQYF. The CDR3 DNA reads as TGTGCCAGCAGTTGGGCAGGTCAAGGTCCCTACGAGCAGTACTTC.

Concerning this clone: The junction and the germline gene differ at one end; a read error may be behind it. The rearrangement uses TRBV28 and TRBJ1-4, with no clear D. Germline V gene lookup returns CDR1 MDHEN and CDR2 SYDVKM. The CDR3 spans 14 residues. In nucleotides, the CDR3 is TGTGCCAGCAGTTTGGGTGGCACAAATGACAAACTGTTTTTT. It is translated as CASSLGGTNDKLFF.

The chain recombines TRBV2 with TRBJ2-1, with D hard to call. Germline CDR1 and CDR2: SNHLY and FYNNEI. V shed 2 bases and J shed 8 bases, with 7 bases lying between them. The CDR3 is 12 residues long. The CDR3 is CASSESRDEQFF. CDR3 nucleotides: TGTGCCAGCAGTGAATCTAGGGATGAGCAGTTCTTC.

The chain recombines TRBV28 with TRBJ2-7, with 7 bases lining up with TRBD1. Unmatched junction bases numbered 9, after V lost 5 bases and J lost 2 bases. Germline-derived CDR1 and CDR2 are MDHEN and SYDVKM. The CDR3 has 15 amino acids. CDR3 sequence (DNA): TGTGCCAGCAGTACACCTCGACAGGGAGCCTACGAGCAGTACTTC. This encodes CASSTPRQGAYEQYF.

The CDR3 nucleotides are TGTGCCAGCCGCAAACACGCCAGGGTGGGGGATACGCAGTATTTT. Translated, it gives CASRKHARVGDTQYF. V is TRBV27 and J is TRBJ2-3; the D gene is possibly TRBD1 (5 bases). Trimming stripped 8 bases from V and 6 bases from J, with 21 bases between. This CDR3 region has 15 residues. In germline, CDR1 is MNHEY, CDR2 SMNVEV (reference sequence).

J is TRBJ1-4 and V is TRBV9; TRBD1 agrees at 7 bases. CDR3 length: 16 amino acids. V shed 5 bases, J shed 4 bases, and the junction held 11 bases outside the gene matches. Germline CDR1 reads SGDLS; CDR2 reads YYNGEE. CDR3 in amino acids: CASSRYRGGNNEKLFF. For the CDR3, the DNA is TGTGCCAGCAGTCGCTACAGGGGAGGGAATAATGAAAAACTGTTTTTT.

V and J are TRBV14 and TRBJ2-2; D gene unclear. The V end lost 1 base, the J end lost 8 bases, and 14 bases lay between the germline ends. This CDR3 region has 15 residues. The germline V gene encodes CDR1 SGHDN and CDR2 FVKESK. The CDR3 coding sequence is TGTGCCAGCAGCCAAGTCGTGACTCTTGCTGGGGAGCTGTTTTTT. Its protein is CASSQVVTLAGELFF.

The chain combines TRBV7-6 with TRBJ2-7, with TRBD1 identical over 7 bases. CDR3 length: 15 amino acids. The V and J ends lost 2 bases and 0 bases, in that order; junction bases with no gene match: 4. Germline CDR1 is SGHVS and CDR2 is FNYEAQ. The CDR3 reads CASSLSGTASYEQYF. The CDR3 DNA reads TGTGCCAGCAGCTTATCCGGGACAGCCTCCTACGAGCAGTACTTC. The full variable domain, its missing parts supplied by reference TRBV7-6 and TRBJ2-7, is GAGVSQSPRYKVTKRGQDVALRCDPISGHVSLYWYRQALGQGPEFLTYFNYEAQQDKSGLPNDRFSAERPEGSISTLTIQRTEQRDSAMYRCASSLSGTASYEQYFGPGTRLTVT.

The chain recombines TRBV5-1 with TRBJ2-2; TRBD1 matches 8 bases. The V and J ends lost 3 bases and 4 bases, in that order; junction bases with no gene match: 5. Per germline, CDR1 SGHRS and CDR2 YFSETQ. CDR3 length equals 15 residues. Written as DNA, the CDR3 is TGCGCCAGCAGCTACCGGACAGGGAGCACCGGGGAGCTGTTTTTT. Translating gives CASSYRTGSTGELFF.

The chain combines TRBV4-2 with TRBJ2-4; 11 bases are a match to TRBD2. The CDR3 has 16 residues. Germline CDR1 LGHNA, CDR2 YNFKEQ. Trimming took 0 bases from V and 9 from J; bases not matched to a gene: 7. CDR3 loop: CASSQDPSGRRGIQYF. The CDR3 bases are TGTGCCAGCAGCCAAGATCCTAGCGGGAGGCGTGGCATTCAGTACTTC.

The chain links TRBV3-1 (or the pseudogene TRBV3-2) to TRBJ1-1; D gene unclear. CDR3 length: 13 amino acids. CDR1 and CDR2 from the germline V gene are LGHDT and YNNKEL (reference sequence). Trimming took off 0 bases at V and 1 base at J, with 3 bases between the two ends. The CDR3, as DNA: TGTGCCAGCAGCCAAGATCAGAACACTGAAGCTTTCTTT. Protein: CASSQDQNTEAFF.

The count of this clone is one. The rearrangement uses TRBV4-1 and TRBJ1-5; D not resolved. Germline CDR1 MGHRA, CDR2 YSYEKL. This CDR3 spans 19 amino acids. The V and J ends lost 3 bases and 0 bases respectively, with 21 bases between them. CDR3 sequence (DNA): TGCGCCAGCAGCCAGGGGTCCTCCCCCTTAAGATATAGCAATCAGCCCCAGCATTTT. Its translation: CASSQGSSPLRYSNQPQHF.

The rearrangement joins TRBV28 to TRBJ1-1; 10 bases fit TRBD1. V dropped 1 base and J dropped 8; count of bases not matched to a gene: 10. This CDR3 contains 16 residues. The V gene's germline CDR1 is MDHEN and CDR2 SYDVKM. CDR3 sequence (DNA): TGTGCCAGCAGTTTATCAGGACAGGGGGGTTATAAGGAAGCTTTCTTT. This sequence encodes CASSLSGQGGYKEAFF.

The V and J genes are TRBV2 and TRBJ1-6, with 7 bases lining up with TRBD1. The CDR3 loop spans 13 amino acids. Germline lookup yields CDR1 SNHLY and CDR2 FYNNEI. V was clipped by 8 bases and J by 8 bases; unmatched bases: 6. CDR3 amino acids: CASRDSEHSPLHF. The CDR3 nucleotides read TGTGCCAGCCGGGACAGTGAGCATTCACCCCTCCACTTT.

The V call is TRBV28, the J call TRBJ2-3, with 8 bases identical to TRBD2. The CDR3 totals 15 residues. Germline CDR1 MDHEN, CDR2 SYDVKM. V dropped 3 bases and J dropped 5; count of bases not matched to a gene: 7. For the CDR3, the DNA is TGTGCCAGCAGTTTTCGGACTAGCCGTGGAGATACGCAGTATTTT. Translating gives CASSFRTSRGDTQYF.